A single sample is the source of the 32 T cell receptor beta chains below, sequenced in a study of cytomegalovirus exposure and HLA in healthy donors. This PCR relied on a set of 60 Vbeta primers and 13 Jbeta primers. Libraries were prepared by immunoSEQ multiplex PCR; TCRdb keeps only in-frame clonotypes and omits some of them. The data show some 110,000 clones, 60% to 80% seen once. Sample: PBMCs. The receptor set was obtained from a man between 25 and 39 years old in good health and CMV-seronegative.

V is TRBV7-2 and J is TRBJ2-7; D perhaps matches TRBD2 (6 bases). Germline assignment: CDR1 SGHTA and CDR2 FQGNSA. V was cut by 4 bases and J by 0 bases, with 16 bases left in between. The CDR3 contains 16 residues. The CDR3 sequence: CASSSKGAGSSYEQYF. In DNA form, the CDR3 reads TGTGCCAGCAGCTCTAAGGGAGCGGGCAGCTCCTACGAGCAGTACTTC.

The chain is built from TRBV5-4 and TRBJ2-3; TRBD2 matches at 8 bases. The germline CDR1 and CDR2 sequences are SGHNT and YYREEE (reference sequence). J gave up 4 bases and V 4 bases, and 8 bases lay outside the gene matches. The length of the CDR3 is 15 residues. This CDR3 reads CASSRSGSGADTQYF. CDR3 nucleotide sequence: TGTGCCAGCAGCCGCAGCGGGAGTGGCGCAGATACGCAGTATTTT.

This chain connects TRBV5-6 to TRBJ1-2; 10 positions agree with TRBD1. Germline V lookup: CDR1 SGHDT, CDR2 YYEEEE. V shed 5 bases, J shed 9 bases, and the junction held 19 bases outside the gene matches. The CDR3 spans 17 residues. CDR3 residues: CASRAGTGVREFDRYTF. The CDR3, as DNA: TGTGCCAGCAGAGCCGGGACAGGGGTTCGGGAGTTTGATCGCTACACCTTC.

The CDR3 spells CASSFGQGGNQPQHF. As DNA, the CDR3 is TGTGCCAGCAGTTTCGGGCAGGGTGGAAATCAGCCCCAGCATTTT. J is TRBJ1-5 and V is TRBV27; TRBD1 might be the D (5 bases). Deletions cut 3 bases from V and 4 bases from J, with 13 bases between. This CDR3 comprises 15 residues. The germline CDR1 and CDR2 sequences are MNHEY and SMNVEV (reference sequence).

This clone was seen more than once but under ten times. V and J are TRBV7-3 and TRBJ2-2; tentative D call: TRBD1 (5 bases). Near its end, the DNA agrees better with TRBJ1-4, so the J call may be wrong. The germline CDR1 and CDR2 sequences are SGHTA and FQGTGA. CDR3 length equals 13 residues. The CDR3 loop reads CASSLTTAGKLFF. Written as DNA, the CDR3 is TGTGCCAGCAGCTTAACGACAGCGGGAAAACTGTTTTTT.

The chain has TRBV4-3 and TRBJ1-2; D perhaps matches TRBD1 (6 bases). V lost 3 bases and J 7 bases, leaving 18 bases between the germline ends. The germline V gene has CDR1 LGHNA and CDR2 YSLEER. This CDR3 has 15 amino acids. Here the CDR3 DNA reads TGCGCCAGCAGCCAGGGGGCGCGATCTCAGGGTGGCTACACCTTC. Protein: CASSQGARSQGGYTF.

The chain links TRBV5-1 to TRBJ2-1; weak D call: TRBD1 (6 bases). Germline V lookup: CDR1 SGHRS, CDR2 YFSETQ. The length of the CDR3 is 14 residues. V lost 6 bases and J lost 7, with 17 bases in between. The CDR3 DNA sequence: TGCGCCAGCACAAAAGACAGGACGGGTAATGAGCAGTTCTTC. It encodes CASTKDRTGNEQFF.

J is TRBJ2-5 and V is TRBV5-6; 11 positions agree with TRBD2. TRBJ2-7 matches the DNA end more closely, so the J call is doubtful. The CDR3 extends over 17 amino acids. Germline V lookup: CDR1 SGHDT, CDR2 YYEEEE. In DNA form, the CDR3 reads TGTGCCAGCAGCTTGCAAGGAGCTAGCGGGAGGTCCTACGAGCAGTACTTC. Its protein product is CASSLQGASGRSYEQYF.

The CDR3 sequence: CASSGQGLNTEAFF. The CDR3 DNA follows: TGTGCCAGCAGTGGACAGGGATTGAACACTGAAGCTTTCTTT. The rearrangement links TRBV6-5 to TRBJ1-1, with 8 nucleotides matching TRBD1. This CDR3 has 14 residues. With V trimmed by 5 bases and J by 0 bases, 2 bases remained unmatched. The germline V gene has CDR1 MNHEY and CDR2 SVGAGI.

The rearrangement joins TRBV9 to TRBJ1-2, with 9 bases aligning to TRBD1. Germline V lookup: CDR1 SGDLS, CDR2 YYNGEE. The CDR3 is 14 residues long. V was pared by 3 bases and J by 4 bases, with 4 bases of the junction left unmatched. CDR3 coding DNA: TGTGCCAGCAGCGACACAGGGGGCCGCTATGGCTACACCTTC. This encodes CASSDTGGRYGYTF.

As DNA, the CDR3 is TGTGCCACCAGCAGACTCCAGGGAAGGGGCACCAATCAGCCCCAGCATTTT. Its protein product is CATSRLQGRGTNQPQHF. The chain joins TRBV15 to TRBJ1-5, with D tentatively TRBD1 (5 bases). V shed 2 bases and J shed 3 bases, with 17 bases lying between them. Germline V gives CDR1 LNHNV, CDR2 YYDKDF (reference sequence). The CDR3 runs to 17 residues. The entire variable domain, with the rest obtained from reference TRBV15 and TRBJ1-5, is as follows: DAMVIQNPRYQVTQFGKPVTLSCSQTLNHNVMYWYQQKSSQAPKLLFHYYDKDFNNEADTPDNFQSRRPNTSFCFLDIRSPGLGDTAMYLCATSRLQGRGTNQPQHFGDGTRLSIL.

The J gene is TRBJ2-5, the V gene TRBV2; D gene uncertain. The germline CDR1 and CDR2 sequences are SNHLY and FYNNEI. Trimming removed 5 bases from V and 2 bases from J, with 18 bases in between. The CDR3 has 16 residues. The DNA for the CDR3 is TGTGCCAGCAGTCAACTCCTCCCGGGTACACAAGAGACCCAGTACTTC. It is translated as CASSQLLPGTQETQYF.

The chain has TRBV11-3 and TRBJ1-1; the D is unclear. Germline CDR1 SGHNT, CDR2 YENEEA. CDR3 size: 14 residues. V was trimmed by 2 bases and J by 0 bases, leaving 7 bases between them. CDR3 DNA sequence: TGTGCCAGCAGCTTATCCAGATTGAACACTGAAGCTTTCTTT. Translated, it gives CASSLSRLNTEAFF.

As for this clone: The junction shows a germline mismatch at one end, possibly a read error. The gene calls are TRBV27 and TRBJ2-6; a possible D gene is TRBD1 (6 bases). The germline V gene has CDR1 MNHEY and CDR2 SMNVEV (reference sequence). CDR3 size: 17 residues. The CDR3 bases are TGTGCCAGCAGTTTATCCGCGGTAGGGGGTGGGGCCAACGGCCTGACTTTC. This codes for CASSLSAVGGGANGLTF.

V is TRBV5-4 and J is TRBJ2-3; the match to TRBD1 covers 11 bases. CDR1 is SGHNT, CDR2 YYREEE, per germline (reference sequence). The CDR3 has 15 amino acids. Trimming cost V 2 bases and J 5 bases; bases outside gene matches: 4. Written as DNA, the CDR3 is TGTGCCAGCAGCTTCCCGGACAGGGGGCGAGATACGCAGTATTTT. It yields the protein CASSFPDRGRDTQYF.

The chain joins TRBV11-2 to TRBJ2-5; weak D call: TRBD2 (6 bases). The J call may be mistaken, given a closer DNA end match to TRBJ2-7. Germline CDR1 is SGHAT and CDR2 is FQNNGV. This CDR3 is 14 amino acids long. In DNA form, the CDR3 reads TGTGCCAGCAGCTTAGGACTAGTGGTCTCCGAGCAGTACTTC. Translating it yields CASSLGLVVSEQYF.

This clone was seen more than once but under ten times. The chain has TRBV11-2 and TRBJ1-1; weak D call: TRBD1 (5 bases). Germline V lookup: CDR1 SGHAT, CDR2 FQNNGV. V was pared by 7 bases and J by 11 bases, with 14 bases between. The CDR3 runs to 11 residues. The CDR3 loop is CASTLQGSAFF. The CDR3 DNA follows: TGTGCCAGCACCCTTCAGGGATCTGCTTTCTTT. Full variable domain (outside the CDR3, taken from reference TRBV11-2 and TRBJ1-1): EAGVAQSPRYKIIEKRQSVAFWCNPISGHATLYWYQQILGQGPKLLIQFQNNGVVDDSQLPKDRFSAERLKGVDSTLKIQPAKLEDSAVYLCASTLQGSAFFGQGTRLTVV.

In this sample, this clone turned up a few times. CDR3 bases: TGTGCCAGCAGTAGTAACAGGGATACTGAAGCTTTCTTT. Encoded protein: CASSSNRDTEAFF. The chain combines TRBV27 with TRBJ1-1, with D possibly matching TRBD1 (6 bases). The CDR3 runs to 13 residues. Trimming removed 5 bases at V and 5 bases at J, with 12 bases between. Germline V gene lookup returns CDR1 MNHEY and CDR2 SMNVEV (reference sequence).

This clone was picked up a small number of times. The V and J genes are TRBV28 and TRBJ2-7; 7 bases match TRBD1. V shed 2 bases and J 2 bases; nucleotides not matched to a gene: 0. Germline V gives CDR1 MDHEN, CDR2 SYDVKM. The CDR3 spans 13 residues. CDR3 in amino acids: CASSLGTAYEQYF. CDR3 bases: TGTGCCAGCAGTTTAGGGACAGCCTACGAGCAGTACTTC.

The rearrangement uses TRBV7-3 and TRBJ2-5, with 12 bases fitting TRBD2. The trim removed 0 bases at V and 4 bases at J, leaving 9 bases unmatched. Germline V lookup: CDR1 SGHTA, CDR2 FQGTGA. There are 18 residues in the CDR3. The CDR3 nucleotides are TGTGCCAGCAGCTTAACGTCCCGACTAGCGGGAGAAGGAGAGACCCAGTACTTC. Translation: CASSLTSRLAGEGETQYF.

V usage is TRBV12-5 and J usage is TRBJ2-7; possibly TRBD1 for D (5 bases). The CDR3 is 13 residues long. The germline gives CDR1 LGHNT, CDR2 FRNRAP. Trimming stripped 1 base from V and 2 bases from J, with 6 bases between. As DNA, the CDR3 is TGTGCTAGTGGTTTGGGGACAACCTACGAGCAGTACTTC. As protein: CASGLGTTYEQYF. Based on the CDR3 plus reference TRBV12-5 and TRBJ2-7, the full variable domain is DARVTQTPRHKVTEMGQEVTMRCQPILGHNTVFWYRQTMMQGLELLAYFRNRAPLDDSGMPKDRFSAEMPDATLATLKIQPSEPRDSAVYFCASGLGTTYEQYFGPGTRLTVT.

The chain links TRBV30 to TRBJ1-4; TRBD1 matches 9 bases. The V segment lost 7 bases and the J segment 3 bases; nucleotides outside the gene matches: 3. This CDR3 comprises 13 residues. Germline V lookup: CDR1 GTSNPN, CDR2 SVGIG (reference sequence). CDR3 nucleotides: TGTGCCTCCAGGGACAGGGCTAATGAAAAACTGTTTTTT. Translating it yields CASRDRANEKLFF. Together with reference TRBV30 and TRBJ1-4, the CDR3 gives the full variable domain: SQTIHQWPATLVQPVGSPLSLECTVEGTSNPNLYWYRQAAGRGLQLLFYSVGIGQISSEVPQNLSASRPQDRQFILSSKKLLLSDSGFYLCASRDRANEKLFFGSGTQLSVL.

The chain combines TRBV10-3 with TRBJ2-3, with D perhaps matching TRBD1 (6 bases). Germline lookup yields CDR1 ENHRY and CDR2 SYGVKD. Trimming left V 6 bases short and J 5 bases short, with 18 bases between. The CDR3 extends over 15 amino acids. CDR3 in amino acids: CAIRGRAGVLDTQYF. CDR3 sequence (DNA): TGTGCCATCAGGGGTAGAGCAGGGGTGTTAGATACGCAGTATTTT.

This clone came up a few times. The CDR3 here is CASSPSGGRLRNEQFF. The CDR3 nucleotides read TGTGCCAGCAGCCCGTCGGGCGGGAGACTCAGGAATGAGCAGTTCTTC. This sequence joins TRBV7-9 and TRBJ2-1, with 7 bases identical to TRBD2. The V and J ends lost 5 bases and 7 bases, in that order; junction bases with no gene match: 14. The CDR3 is 16 residues long. Per germline, CDR1 SEHNR and CDR2 FQNEAQ (reference sequence).

The chain links TRBV7-3 to TRBJ1-1, with a tentative D call TRBD1 (5 bases). Germline V gene lookup returns CDR1 SGHTA and CDR2 FQGTGA. The CDR3 is 12 amino acids. Trimming removed 11 bases from V and 1 base from J, with 11 bases in between. In nucleotides, the CDR3 is TGTGCCTCAGGACACTCGAACACTGAAGCTTTCTTT. This gives the protein CASGHSNTEAFF.

The chain joins TRBV4-3 to TRBJ1-3; D is ambiguous. The CDR3 loop spans 15 amino acids. Germline CDR1 LGHNA, CDR2 YSLEER. V was shortened by 1 base and J by 2 bases, with 9 bases between the two germline ends. Written as DNA, the CDR3 is TGCGCCAGCAGCCAAGGCTCATTAGCTGGAAACACCATATATTTT. Protein product: CASSQGSLAGNTIYF.

The rearrangement links TRBV6-6 to TRBJ1-1; the D gene is possibly TRBD1 (6 bases). CDR1 MNHNY and CDR2 SVGAGI come from the germline V gene (reference sequence). The CDR3 is 16 amino acids. V was trimmed by 4 bases and J by 1 base, leaving 16 bases between them. The CDR3 sequence: CASSWDTRSSNTEAFF. The DNA of the CDR3 is TGTGCCAGCAGTTGGGACACCAGGTCATCGAACACTGAAGCTTTCTTT.

The V call is TRBV28, the J call TRBJ2-5; possibly TRBD2 for D (5 bases). Gene TRBJ2-7 matches the end of the DNA better, so the J call may be wrong. The CDR3 runs to 15 residues. The germline V gene has CDR1 MDHEN and CDR2 SYDVKM. This CDR3 is CASSLWGSESYEQYF. The CDR3 DNA sequence: TGTGCCAGCAGTTTATGGGGGAGCGAATCCTACGAGCAGTACTTC.

V is TRBV7-2 and J is TRBJ2-3; D gene unclear. The V end was cut by 7 bases, the J end by 3 bases, with 11 bases between. The CDR3 runs to 13 residues. CDR1 and CDR2 (germline): SGHTA, FQGNSA. The CDR3 is CASTWARTDTQYF. For the CDR3, the DNA is TGTGCCAGCACCTGGGCGAGAACAGATACGCAGTATTTT.

V gene TRBV27 combines with J gene TRBJ2-7; TRBD1 matches 8 bases. After removal of 5 bases from V and 2 bases from J, the junction contained 14 bases not matched to a gene. The germline CDR1 and CDR2 sequences are MNHEY and SMNVEV (reference sequence). The CDR3 totals 17 residues. CDR3 nucleotides: TGTGCCAGCAGTCCCTACCCCGGACAGGGCACTACCTACGAGCAGTACTTC. Its translation: CASSPYPGQGTTYEQYF.

On this clone: Other DNA sequences of this sample code for an identical CDR3. The V call is TRBV11-3, the J call TRBJ2-3, with no clear D. The CDR3 totals 14 residues. Germline V gives CDR1 SGHNT, CDR2 YENEEA. V gave up 0 bases and J gave up 2 bases, with 6 bases separating them. The CDR3 reads CASSLDGNTDTQYF. CDR3 bases: TGTGCCAGCAGCTTAGATGGCAACACAGATACGCAGTATTTT. Filled out from reference TRBV11-3 and TRBJ2-3, the complete variable domain reads EAGVVQSPRYKIIEKKQPVAFWCNPISGHNTLYWYLQNLGQGPELLIRYENEEAVDDSQLPKDRFSAERLKGVDSTLKIQPAELGDSAVYLCASSLDGNTDTQYFGPGTRLTVL.

With regard to this clone: Germline and junction disagree at one end, which may indicate a read error. The chain combines TRBV7-7 with TRBJ2-5; D not certain. The CDR3 sequence is 14 residues long. Germline loops: CDR1 SSHAT, CDR2 FNYEAQ (reference sequence). The CDR3 loop reads CASSDPWQEETQYF. The CDR3 DNA reads TGTGCTAGCAGCGACCCTTGGCAGGAAGAGACCCAGTACTTC. Together with reference TRBV7-7 and TRBJ2-5, the CDR3 gives the full variable domain: GAGVSQSPRYKVTKRGQDVTLRCDPISSHATLYWYQQALGQGPEFLTYFNYEAQPDKSGLPSDRFSAERPEGSISTLTIQRTEQRDSAMYRCASSDPWQEETQYFGPGTRLLVL.